Presented here are 20 T cell receptor beta chains from one specimen sequenced in a study of T cell responses to AZD1222 COVID-19 vaccine. The table came from immunoSEQ multiplex PCR; TCRdb's copy has only in-frame clones and leaves some out. The sample consists of 130,000 to 150,000 clones, about 86% of them appearing once. This specimen consisted of peripheral blood, obtained 28 days after the second AZD1222 dose. The receptors were sampled from an adult who received the AZD1222 COVID-19 vaccine.

This clone showed up just once. CDR3 amino acids: CASSPRWGGQPQHF. Here the CDR3 DNA reads TGTGCCAGCTCCCCTAGGTGGGGGGGGCAGCCCCAGCATTTT. The rearrangement joins TRBV27 to TRBJ1-5; D perhaps matches TRBD1 (5 bases). The length of the CDR3 is 14 residues. Looked up from germline, CDR1 is MNHEY and CDR2 is SMNVEV (reference sequence). Deletions cut 8 bases from V and 7 bases from J, with 18 bases between.

The genes are TRBV19 and TRBJ2-2; 7 nucleotides align to TRBD1. Germline CDR1 is LNHDA and CDR2 is SQIVND (reference sequence). The CDR3 is 15 amino acids. V lost 10 bases and J lost 4; bases outside the gene matches: 12. This CDR3 reads CATLPGTAATGELFF. CDR3 nucleotide sequence: TGTGCCACTTTACCCGGGACAGCAGCCACCGGGGAGCTGTTTTTT.

The genes are TRBV6-5 and TRBJ1-4, with 10 bases aligning to TRBD1. Germline assignment: CDR1 MNHEY and CDR2 SVGAGI. V dropped 4 bases and J dropped 4; count of bases not matched to a gene: 6. The CDR3 length is 16 residues. Written as DNA, the CDR3 is TGTGCCAGCAGTTTACGACAGGGGGCGATTAATGAAAAACTGTTTTTT. Its protein product is CASSLRQGAINEKLFF.

The rearrangement uses TRBV5-6 and TRBJ1-4; D gene ambiguous. Looked up from germline, CDR1 is SGHDT and CDR2 is YYEEEE. This CDR3 is 13 amino acids long. V was pared by 4 bases and J by 6 bases, with 10 bases between. CDR3 residues: CASSLGRDEKLFF. CDR3 coding DNA: TGTGCCAGCAGCCTGGGGAGGGATGAAAAACTGTTTTTT.

This clone showed up just a few times. The chain employs TRBV19 and TRBJ2-7; D not resolved. The V end was cut by 6 bases, the J end by 5 bases, with 14 bases between. The V gene's germline CDR1 is LNHDA and CDR2 SQIVND (reference sequence). The CDR3 is 13 residues long. In DNA form, the CDR3 reads TGTGCCAGTAGGGCAGATAGTTACAACGAGCAGTACTTC. This codes for CASRADSYNEQYF. The whole variable domain, filled in from reference TRBV19 and TRBJ2-7, reads DGGITQSPKYLFRKEGQNVTLSCEQNLNHDAMYWYRQDPGQGLRLIYYSQIVNDFQKGDIAEGYSVSREKKESFPLTVTSAQKNPTAFYLCASRADSYNEQYFGPGTRLTVT.

The chain uses TRBV7-9 and TRBJ2-7; D might be TRBD1 (5 bases). Germline CDR1 is SEHNR and CDR2 is FQNEAQ (reference sequence). The CDR3 consists of 16 residues. Between the trimmed V and J ends, which lost 2 bases and 7 bases, there was a span of 21 bases. The CDR3 DNA reads TGTGCCAGCAGCTTACGGCAGGGTCCCTACCATCGGGAGCAGTACTTC. Translation: CASSLRQGPYHREQYF. Full variable domain (missing parts from reference TRBV7-9 and TRBJ2-7): DTGVSQNPRHKITKRGQNVTFRCDPISEHNRLYWYRQTLGQGPEFLTYFQNEAQLEKSRLLSDRFSAERPKGSFSTLEIQRTEQGDSAMYLCASSLRQGPYHREQYFGPGTRLTVT.

In its sample, this clone was seen once. The genes are TRBV7-9 and TRBJ1-6; a possible D gene is TRBD1 (6 bases). V lost 4 bases to trimming and J lost 7 bases, with 17 bases between them. The CDR3 has 16 amino acids. Germline CDR1 SEHNR, CDR2 FQNEAQ (reference sequence). CDR3 nucleotides: TGTGCCAGCAGCTCCCTCACCCCAGGGGAAAATTCACCCCTCCACTTT. Translation gives CASSSLTPGENSPLHF.

J is TRBJ2-1 and V is TRBV15; TRBD2 is a possible D gene (6 bases). This CDR3 is built from 13 residues. V was pared by 3 bases and J by 7 bases, with 10 bases between. The germline V gene encodes CDR1 LNHNV and CDR2 YYDKDF (reference sequence). CDR3 coding DNA: TGTGCCACCAGCAGGGACTACCATAATGAGCAGTTCTTC. It specifies CATSRDYHNEQFF. Full variable domain (rest looked up from reference TRBV15 and TRBJ2-1): DAMVIQNPRYQVTQFGKPVTLSCSQTLNHNVMYWYQQKSSQAPKLLFHYYDKDFNNEADTPDNFQSRRPNTSFCFLDIRSPGLGDTAMYLCATSRDYHNEQFFGPGTRLTVL.

J is TRBJ2-3 and V is TRBV5-1; 13 nucleotides match TRBD2. The CDR3 consists of 16 residues. V lost 0 bases, J lost 3 bases, and 1 base stayed unmatched. Germline V gives CDR1 SGHRS, CDR2 YFSETQ. The CDR3 is CASSLEGLAGTDTQYF. CDR3 coding DNA: TGCGCCAGCAGCTTGGAGGGACTAGCGGGAACAGATACGCAGTATTTT.

The genes are TRBV5-1 and TRBJ2-5, with D perhaps TRBD2 (5 bases). Germline V gives CDR1 SGHRS, CDR2 YFSETQ. With 0 bases removed from V and 2 bases from J, the gap between germline ends came to 8 bases. The CDR3 has 14 amino acids. The CDR3 sequence is CASSLVGSQETQYF. Written as DNA, the CDR3 is TGCGCCAGCAGCTTGGTAGGGAGTCAAGAGACCCAGTACTTC.

The table lists this clone with a few counts. The V gene is TRBV14, the J gene TRBJ2-3; D perhaps matches TRBD1 (6 bases). CDR1 SGHDN and CDR2 FVKESK come from the germline V gene. The ends were cut back, 3 bases at V and 1 base at J, with 14 bases in the middle. The CDR3 spans 16 residues. This CDR3 is CASSQIQGGRTDTQYF. As DNA, the CDR3 is TGTGCCAGCAGCCAGATACAGGGCGGACGCACAGATACGCAGTATTTT.

This chain connects TRBV4-1 to TRBJ2-3, with TRBD2 matching 8 bases. The CDR3 runs 15 residues. The ends lost 1 base at V and 5 bases at J; junction bases unmatched: 5. Germline CDR1 reads MGHRA; CDR2 reads YSYEKL. CDR3 DNA sequence: TGCGCCAGCAGCCAAGGACTAGCGCGGATAGATACGCAGTATTTT. It translates to CASSQGLARIDTQYF.

This rearrangement joins TRBV10-3 to TRBJ2-7; 11 bases align to TRBD2. CDR3 size: 15 residues. Trimming removed 3 bases from V and 7 bases from J; junction bases left unmatched: 8. In germline, CDR1 is ENHRY, CDR2 SYGVKD. CDR3 protein: CAISDRLAGPGEQYF. CDR3 DNA: TGTGCCATCAGTGACCGACTAGCGGGGCCCGGGGAGCAGTACTTC.

The gene calls are TRBV6-5 and TRBJ2-3; 7 bases line up with TRBD1. The trim removed 6 bases at V and 0 bases at J, leaving 6 bases unmatched. CDR1 and CDR2 (germline): MNHEY, SVGAGI. CDR3 length equals 15 residues. The CDR3 nucleotides read TGTGCCAGCAGACCCGGGACAGCTAGCACAGATACGCAGTATTTT. Protein sequence: CASRPGTASTDTQYF.

The chain's CDR3 is CASSLGRNNEQFF. CDR3 in DNA: TGTGCCAGCAGCTTAGGCCGTAACAATGAGCAGTTCTTC. The chain employs TRBV11-2 and TRBJ2-1; unclear D gene. Per germline, CDR1 SGHAT and CDR2 FQNNGV. V shed 1 base and J shed 5 bases, with 6 bases lying between them. This CDR3 is 13 amino acids long.

This clone was counted once. V usage is TRBV10-3 and J usage is TRBJ2-7; D is uncertain. V lost 0 bases to trimming and J lost 7 bases, with 19 bases between them. Germline lookup yields CDR1 ENHRY and CDR2 SYGVKD. This CDR3 has 16 residues. CDR3 sequence reads: CAISESYMARSGEQYF. CDR3 DNA sequence: TGTGCCATCAGTGAGTCGTATATGGCCCGATCCGGGGAGCAGTACTTC.

The chain joins TRBV21-1 to TRBJ1-2; the table's D call of TRBD1 was not tested on the DNA. TRBV21-1 is a pseudogene locus. The CDR3 is 16 residues long. The CDR3, as DNA: TGTGCCAGCAGCAAAGAGGTGACAGGGGCTTACTATGGCTACACCTTC. It encodes CASSKEVTGAYYGYTF.

This chain links TRBV6-5 with TRBJ2-1; D is unresolved. CDR1 and CDR2 from the germline V gene are MNHEY and SVGAGI. V dropped 2 bases and J dropped 9 bases, with 5 bases sitting between them. There are 11 residues in the CDR3. CDR3 loop: CASSYGSEQFF. The CDR3 coding sequence is TGTGCCAGCAGTTACGGTAGTGAGCAGTTCTTC.

V usage is TRBV27 and J usage is TRBJ2-1; 7 bases match TRBD2. The CDR3 is 13 residues long. CDR1 and CDR2 (germline): MNHEY, SMNVEV (reference sequence). J gave up 6 bases and V 5 bases, and 4 bases lay outside the gene matches. The CDR3, as DNA: TGTGCCAGCAGTCCCGGACTAGTCAATGAGCAGTTCTTC. This sequence encodes CASSPGLVNEQFF.

DNA for the CDR3: TGTGCCAGCAGTGAACAGGGTATTGGGGAGACCCAGTACTTC. This sequence encodes CASSEQGIGETQYF. This chain joins TRBV6-1 and TRBJ2-5, with TRBD1 as a possible D gene (5 bases). The ends were cut back, 2 bases at V and 5 bases at J, with 12 bases in the middle. Per germline, CDR1 MNHNS and CDR2 SASEGT. The CDR3 extends over 14 amino acids.